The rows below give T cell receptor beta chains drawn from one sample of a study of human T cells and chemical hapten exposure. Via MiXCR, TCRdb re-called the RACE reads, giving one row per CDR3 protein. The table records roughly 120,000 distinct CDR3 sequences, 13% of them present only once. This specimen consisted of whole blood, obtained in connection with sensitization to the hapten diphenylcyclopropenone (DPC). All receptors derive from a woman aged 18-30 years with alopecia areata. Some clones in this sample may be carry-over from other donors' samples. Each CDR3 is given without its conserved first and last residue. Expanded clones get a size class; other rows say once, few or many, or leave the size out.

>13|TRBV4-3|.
ASSQDERPTDTQY
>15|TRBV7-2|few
AIRSPDRDRDGSPLH
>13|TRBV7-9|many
ASSLRLAGDNEQF
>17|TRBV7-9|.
ASSARQTGKSVGNTEAF
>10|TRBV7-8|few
ASSLADNEQF
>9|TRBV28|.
ASSSPYGYT
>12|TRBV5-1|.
ASNPAGQRYEQY
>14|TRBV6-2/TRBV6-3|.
ASSLAGGRTYNEQF
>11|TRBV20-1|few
SGGQEAGYGYT
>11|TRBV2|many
ASSGEINQPQH
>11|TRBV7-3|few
ASSADTNTEAF
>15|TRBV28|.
ASRPIASRQGADTQY
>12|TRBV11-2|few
ASSVTGTHYEQY
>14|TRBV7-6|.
ASSLAAARAQETQY
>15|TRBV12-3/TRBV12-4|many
ASSLAPTGGAGYEQY
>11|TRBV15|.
ASRATGANVLT
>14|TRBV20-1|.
SARRQTSGALNTEY
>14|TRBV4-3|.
ASSQEEATLGYGYT
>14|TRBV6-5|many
ASSYSGRSLTYEQY
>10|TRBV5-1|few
ASSIDRTGLH
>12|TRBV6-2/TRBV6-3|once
ASSYVQVRQPQH
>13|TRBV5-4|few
ASSSNQIGYNEQF
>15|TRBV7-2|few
ASSFLAGGRRTGELF
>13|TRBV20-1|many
SARDLGDTNYGYT
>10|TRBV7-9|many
ASSLAGTEAF
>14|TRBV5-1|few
ASSLDIAGGPNEQF
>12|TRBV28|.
ASSPSGFLYEQY
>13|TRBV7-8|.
ASSLVFSVTGELF
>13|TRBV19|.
ASSAGVATNEKLF
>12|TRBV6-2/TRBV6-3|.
ASSAFATNEKLF
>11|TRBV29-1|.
SVGQGGSGELF
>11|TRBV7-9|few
ASSPGRGQPQH
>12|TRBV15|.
ATSSSGATDTQY
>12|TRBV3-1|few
ASSQGQGVYEQY
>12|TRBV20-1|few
SATGQGAGDTQY
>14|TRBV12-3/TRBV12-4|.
ASSLLGRVSGNTIY